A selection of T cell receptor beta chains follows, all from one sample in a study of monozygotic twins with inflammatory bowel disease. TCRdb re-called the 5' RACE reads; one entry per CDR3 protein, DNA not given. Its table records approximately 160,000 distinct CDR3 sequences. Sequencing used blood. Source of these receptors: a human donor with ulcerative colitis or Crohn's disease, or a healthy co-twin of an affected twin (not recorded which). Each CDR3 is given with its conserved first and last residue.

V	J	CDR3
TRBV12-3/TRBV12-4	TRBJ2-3	CASSLGSVHPDTQYF
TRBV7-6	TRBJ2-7	CASSPDRVVYEQYF
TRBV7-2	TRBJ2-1	CASSLSPARRYNEQFF
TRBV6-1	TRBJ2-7	CASSPGTSGRNEQYF
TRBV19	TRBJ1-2	CASHPGQGTYGYTF
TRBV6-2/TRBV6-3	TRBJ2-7	CASSYPKPSSYEQYF
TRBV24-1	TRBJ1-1	CATSTSLNTEAFF
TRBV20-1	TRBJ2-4	CSARDRGRVGKNIQYF
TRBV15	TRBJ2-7	CATSYSSYEQYF
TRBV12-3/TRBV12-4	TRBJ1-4	CASSFLGEEKLFF
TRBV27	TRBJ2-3	CASSLLAESTDTQYF
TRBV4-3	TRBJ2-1	CASSQGPGTSTNEQFF
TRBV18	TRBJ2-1	CASSPAHSGLAGRNEQFF
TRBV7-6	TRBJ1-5	CASSLESGGPGRNQPQHF
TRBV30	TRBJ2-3	CAWSPQAQGGTQYF
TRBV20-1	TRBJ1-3	CSASPAGNTIYF
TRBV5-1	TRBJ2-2	CASPLVGRLTGELFF
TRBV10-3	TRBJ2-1	CAISESIRGGNEQFF
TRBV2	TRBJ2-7	CASSDLGARQGSYEQYF
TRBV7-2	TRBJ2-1	CASSLASGNYNEQFF
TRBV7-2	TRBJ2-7	CASSFAGASYEQYF
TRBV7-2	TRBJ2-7	CASRPMSGSGNYEQYF
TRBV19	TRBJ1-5	CASSAGRRQPQHF
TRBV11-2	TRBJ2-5	CASSIKGTSGQETQYF
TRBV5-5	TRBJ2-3	CASSNPGPVVITQYF
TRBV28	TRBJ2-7	CASSLIWSPSSYEQYF
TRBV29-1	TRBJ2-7	CSVRGGVEQYF
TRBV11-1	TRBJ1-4	CASSRGGNEKLFF
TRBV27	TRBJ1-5	CASSSNRGGFGAQHF
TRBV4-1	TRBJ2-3	CASSQEGGISTDTQYF
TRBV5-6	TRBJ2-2	CASSLFGPGTGELFF
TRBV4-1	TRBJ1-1	CASSQGVLGMTEAFF
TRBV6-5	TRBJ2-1	CASRASSYNEQFF